A selection of T cell receptor beta chains follows, all from one sample in a study of CD8+CD57+ T cells in acquired aplastic anemia. MiXCR, applied by TCRdb to the reads, yields one record per CDR3 protein. The sample lists about 130,000 distinct CDR3 sequences, 41% seen once, with more than 7% in the top ten. The sample taken for sequencing was sorted CD4+, CD8+, or CD8+CD57+ T cells (not recorded which) from PBMCs. These receptors originate from a human donor in good health, serving as a control. Both conserved end residues are part of each CDR3.

v_gene,CDR3aa
TRBV5-4,CASSPTEGWADTQYF
TRBV25-1,CASSEYRANEAFF
TRBV28,CASSLWGRIGYGYTF
TRBV20-1,CSASGEYNEQFF
TRBV7-9,CASSPRTALPYSNQPQHF
TRBV20-1,CSALGLAGGRGDTQYF
TRBV19,CASSSVVGFNQPQHF
TRBV10-3,CAISGHPNYGYTF
TRBV29-1,CSTIAYQETQYF
TRBV25-1,CASRGRSVDEQFF
TRBV5-4,CASSRDRGNQPQHF
TRBV19,CASSIVGGLNYGYTF
TRBV20-1,CSADRHLGEQETQYF
TRBV27,CASSLGTGSLNSPLHF
TRBV24-1,CATSDQRREENYGYTF
TRBV5-5,CASSTLRSGFEQFF
TRBV4-1,CASSRTTGFASYEQYF
TRBV25-1,CASSLAGGRYNEQFF
TRBV20-1,CSAGIGNTIYF
TRBV30,CAWRVGDQPQHF
TRBV30,CAWSRTGIELSGYTF
TRBV7-2,CASSTRTQYF
TRBV7-9,CASSLGRLRASRFLF
TRBV5-4,CASSLLRDRATGELFF
TRBV7-3,CASSPNKGQHTEAFF
TRBV2,CASSDRLAGGEETQYF
TRBV30,CAWNTGGQPQHF
TRBV5-4,CASSLGPGADTQYF
TRBV2,CASSELEPLLYEQYF
TRBV15,CATSMVSDTEAFF
TRBV6-1,CATRTGTEQYF
TRBV30,CAWSRQGAGQPQHF
TRBV3-1,CASSQVASNEQFF
TRBV19,CASSTHYSGANVLTF
TRBV7-8,CASQAGSSTGELFF
TRBV6-6,CASSYSKAGSPGYTF
TRBV7-2,CASSGYRTGTGELFF
TRBV4-2,CASSQETQGVYGYTF
TRBV19,CASSTRAEQFF
TRBV29-1,CSVTQGAKAEAFF
TRBV20-1,CSALSGGLDTQYF
TRBV20-1,CGAAGLAGVVEQFF
TRBV29-1,CSVDAAGDGYWQFF
TRBV4-2,CASSQRAADTQYF
TRBV19,CASSIDGGANYGYTF
TRBV5-1,CASSLDGYSYEQYF
TRBV10-1,CASSATSSYNEQFF
TRBV4-2,CASSQDRRGPVPILFF
TRBV20-1,CSASTGGLGEKLFF
TRBV19,CASSLDRRNEKLFF
TRBV5-5,CASSLGGTSGRSETQYF
TRBV12-3/TRBV12-4,CASSLGTLISPLHF
TRBV19,CASSIRDRTEAFF
TRBV7-2,CASSLSGDRNSPLHF
TRBV19,CASSRGYTEAFF
TRBV3-1,CASSPRDSQTGGYTF
TRBV7-9,CASSFSRETQYF